This T cell receptor (beta chain) was identified in a study of blood T cell repertoires in COVID-19. Study-wide background: Sources were T cells, B-cell-depleted T cells, or PBMCs; the material itself was cDNA or gDNA.

Recruitment covered about two dozen US areas and drew participants whose ages spanned roughly 18 to 89 years. Participants' own reports of clinical history determined their cohort assignment. Original processing notes: Amplification of reference gene primers provided the estimated nucleated cell counts. Profiling relied on immunoSEQ multiplex PCR, and the TCRdb table lists in-frame clones only, not all of them. For V, J and clone size, that table is used; D and trimming come from the DNA. The repertoire holds roughly 400,000 clones, with approximately 90% as singletons. The clonotype was recovered from a woman between 45 and 65 years old who had recovered from COVID-19. The sequenced sample was PBMCs or T cells enriched from blood (not recorded which).

As DNA, the CDR3 is TGTGCCAGTAGTATCGGGGAGTGGGGCTACACCTTC. The encoded protein is CASSIGEWGYTF. This rearrangement joins TRBV19 to TRBJ1-2; D gene uncertain. The V end was cut by 3 bases, the J end by 8 bases, with 10 bases between. This CDR3 is 12 amino acids long. Germline V lookup: CDR1 LNHDA, CDR2 SQIVND (reference sequence).